The 11 T cell receptor beta chains given below trace back to one sample, sequenced in a study of cytomegalovirus exposure and HLA in healthy donors. Primers included in the PCR were 60 Vbeta and 13 Jbeta primers. Data came from immunoSEQ multiplex PCR; TCRdb stores just in-frame clones and leaves some out. The sample lists about 150,000 clones; around 75% were seen once. Sequencing input: PBMCs. These receptor sequences come from a woman aged 18-35 years in good health and CMV-seronegative.

This rearrangement joins TRBV10-3 to TRBJ1-1, with 9 bases aligning to TRBD1. Trimming at V came to 2 bases and at J to 6 bases, leaving 7 bases not matched to a gene. The germline gives CDR1 ENHRY, CDR2 SYGVKD. This CDR3 region has 15 residues. CDR3 protein: CAISEGQGRVPEAFF. The DNA of the CDR3 is TGTGCCATCAGTGAGGGACAGGGGAGGGTCCCTGAAGCTTTCTTT.

This clone was seen more than once but under ten times. The chain combines TRBV29-1 with TRBJ1-6; 10 bases line up with TRBD1. J lost 6 bases, V lost 7 bases, and 12 bases had no gene match. Germline-derived CDR1 and CDR2 are SQVTM and ANQGSEA. This CDR3 is 16 amino acids long. The CDR3 sequence is CSGEGQGNPFNSPLHF. The CDR3 nucleotides read TGCAGCGGGGAGGGACAGGGGAATCCCTTTAATTCACCCCTCCACTTT.

The chain uses TRBV6-5 and TRBJ1-1; 10 bases map to TRBD1. Trimming at V came to 6 bases and at J to 5 bases, leaving 9 bases not matched to a gene. CDR1 is MNHEY and CDR2 is SVGAGI in the germline V gene. The CDR3 consists of 15 residues. The CDR3, as DNA: TGTGCCAGCAGACCCCCCGACAGGGGGCTTACTGAAGCTTTCTTT. This translates into CASRPPDRGLTEAFF.

The chain is built from TRBV6-5 and TRBJ2-5; possibly TRBD2 for D (6 bases). CDR1 and CDR2 (germline): MNHEY, SVGAGI. The V end lost 5 bases, the J end lost 0 bases, and 10 bases lay between the germline ends. This CDR3 is 14 amino acids long. CDR3 region: CASSGGTDQETQYF. CDR3 nucleotide sequence: TGTGCCAGCAGTGGGGGGACGGACCAAGAGACCCAGTACTTC.

The rearrangement joins TRBV6-5 to TRBJ1-2; TRBD1 agrees at 10 bases. The CDR3 is 12 residues long. V was clipped by 7 bases and J by 8 bases; unmatched bases: 4. Per the germline V gene, CDR1 is MNHEY and CDR2 is SVGAGI. Here the CDR3 reads CASTGTGDGYTF. For the CDR3, the DNA is TGTGCCAGCACCGGGACAGGGGACGGCTACACCTTC.

CDR3 DNA sequence: TGTGCCATCAAGGGGGATTCAAGCTCCTACAATGAGCAGTTCTTC. Translation gives CAIKGDSSSYNEQFF. The chain recombines TRBV10-3 with TRBJ2-1; TRBD1 might be the D (6 bases). V was trimmed by 7 bases and J by 0 bases, leaving 13 bases between them. CDR1 is ENHRY, CDR2 SYGVKD, per germline. This CDR3 comprises 15 residues.

The chain joins TRBV7-2 to TRBJ1-2; perhaps TRBD1 as D (6 bases). With 5 bases removed from V and 4 bases from J, the gap between germline ends came to 23 bases. The CDR3 has 17 amino acids. CDR1 is SGHTA and CDR2 is FQGNSA in the germline V gene. The CDR3 region has the DNA TGTGCCAGCAGCAAACCCGTAGGTCGGGGGGCAGGCTATGGCTACACCTTC. Translating gives CASSKPVGRGAGYGYTF.

This clone turned up a few times. The V call is TRBV18, the J call TRBJ2-5; 7 bases align to TRBD1. The CDR3 contains 14 residues. Germline V gene lookup returns CDR1 KGHSH and CDR2 LQKENI. J gave up 3 bases and V 6 bases, and 7 bases lay outside the gene matches. CDR3 protein: CASSATGYKETQYF. CDR3 DNA sequence: TGTGCCAGCTCGGCGACAGGGTACAAAGAGACCCAGTACTTC.

This clone was counted between two and nine times. This chain uses TRBV6-5 with TRBJ2-7; 7 bases are shared with TRBD1. This CDR3 contains 16 residues. The V gene end was trimmed by 2 bases and the J gene end by 3 bases; junction bases not matched to a gene: 10. Looked up from germline, CDR1 is MNHEY and CDR2 is SVGAGI. CDR3 DNA: TGTGCCAGCAGTTACGGTATACAGGGGCTGCTCTACGAGCAGTACTTC. Translation: CASSYGIQGLLYEQYF.

The genes are TRBV7-2 and TRBJ2-1; D call uncertain. The CDR3 is 12 residues long. The V and J ends lost 5 bases and 2 bases respectively, with 4 bases between them. Germline loops: CDR1 SGHTA, CDR2 FQGNSA. Here the CDR3 reads CASSLTYNEQFF. CDR3 nucleotide sequence: TGTGCCAGCAGCCTAACCTACAATGAGCAGTTCTTC.

This rearrangement joins TRBV10-1 to TRBJ2-1; no reliable D call. Trimming took off 2 bases at V and 7 bases at J, with 6 bases between the two ends. Germline loops: CDR1 WNHNN, CDR2 SYGVQD (reference sequence). CDR3 size: 12 residues. CDR3 protein: CASSENQNEQFF. Here the CDR3 DNA reads TGCGCCAGCAGTGAGAACCAGAATGAGCAGTTCTTC.